What follows are 20 T cell receptor beta chains derived from one specimen sequenced in a study of blood T cell repertoires in COVID-19. Clones were sequenced by immunoSEQ multiplex PCR, and TCRdb holds only the in-frame ones, with some missing. The data contain about 310,000 clones, around 86% of them singletons. The sequenced sample consisted of peripheral blood. These receptors all stem from a man in his fifties or sixties with active or convalescent COVID-19.

This chain joins TRBV9 and TRBJ2-3; possibly TRBD1 for D (7 bases). CDR3 length equals 15 residues. Trimming removed 5 bases from V and 4 bases from J, with 17 bases in between. Germline assignment: CDR1 SGDLS and CDR2 YYNGEE. The CDR3 sequence is CASSRQGGEPDTQYF. The CDR3 bases are TGTGCCAGCAGTCGTCAGGGGGGTGAACCAGATACGCAGTATTTT.

This chain links TRBV10-3 with TRBJ1-4; 7 bases fit TRBD1. Trimming cost V 2 bases and J 10 bases; bases outside gene matches: 7. This CDR3 has 14 amino acids. Germline V gene data show CDR1 as ENHRY and CDR2 as SYGVKD. CDR3 in DNA: TGTGCCATCAGTGAGGTCGGGCAGGGGGGAAAACTGTTTTTT. This codes for CAISEVGQGGKLFF.

The chain couples TRBV5-1 to TRBJ2-4; 8 nucleotides line up with TRBD1. Trimming cost V 6 bases and J 5 bases; bases outside gene matches: 10. The CDR3 sequence is 15 residues long. In germline, CDR1 is SGHRS, CDR2 YFSETQ. The CDR3 DNA reads as TGCGCCAGCACATTCCAGGGGGCCTCGGAAAACATTCAGTACTTC. Encoded protein: CASTFQGASENIQYF.

This chain joins TRBV6-5 and TRBJ1-3; unclear D gene. V gave up 7 bases and J gave up 4 bases, with 14 bases separating them. The CDR3 runs to 14 residues. Germline V gives CDR1 MNHEY, CDR2 SVGAGI. The DNA for the CDR3 is TGTGCCAGCATTGTTACCCAGCGGGGAAACACCATATATTTT. Translated, it gives CASIVTQRGNTIYF.

The V and J genes are TRBV19 and TRBJ1-4; the D gene is possibly TRBD1 (5 bases). V was clipped by 3 bases and J by 8 bases, with 13 bases between them. CDR1 is LNHDA, CDR2 SQIVND, per germline (reference sequence). The CDR3 extends over 14 amino acids. The chain's CDR3 is CASSIPGSGEKLFF. CDR3 coding DNA: TGTGCCAGTAGTATCCCAGGGTCAGGGGAAAAACTGTTTTTT.

This clone was seen more than once but under ten times. The CDR3 loop reads CASGGTGNQPQHF. CDR3 bases: TGTGCCAGTGGAGGGACCGGAAATCAGCCCCAGCATTTT. The chain employs TRBV19 and TRBJ1-5; perhaps TRBD1 as D (5 bases). Germline V gene lookup returns CDR1 LNHDA and CDR2 SQIVND (reference sequence). Deletions cut 8 bases from V and 4 bases from J, with 12 bases between. This CDR3 has 13 amino acids. The complete variable domain, with remaining parts taken from reference TRBV19 and TRBJ1-5, reads DGGITQSPKYLFRKEGQNVTLSCEQNLNHDAMYWYRQDPGQGLRLIYYSQIVNDFQKGDIAEGYSVSREKKESFPLTVTSAQKNPTAFYLCASGGTGNQPQHFGDGTRLSIL.

This clone was found once. Germline and junction disagree at one end, which may indicate a read error. V gene TRBV20-1 combines with J gene TRBJ1-2; tentative D call: TRBD1 (6 bases). The V gene's germline CDR1 is DFQATT and CDR2 SNEGSKA (reference sequence). This CDR3 has 11 residues. The CDR3 nucleotides read TGCAGTGCTCAGCAACCGGGCCTAGGGGGATTC. Protein sequence: CSAQQPGLGGF.

This clone was seen only a few times. The CDR3 DNA reads TGTGCCAGCAGCTTAGACCCGACTAGCGGGAGCTACGAGCAGTACTTC. Protein sequence: CASSLDPTSGSYEQYF. The chain links TRBV11-2 to TRBJ2-7, with 12 bases lining up with TRBD2. CDR1 SGHAT and CDR2 FQNNGV come from the germline V gene. The CDR3 is 16 residues long. V trimming: 0 bases; J trimming: 3 bases; junction bases outside the gene matches: 3. Full variable domain (remainder filled in from reference TRBV11-2 and TRBJ2-7): EAGVAQSPRYKIIEKRQSVAFWCNPISGHATLYWYQQILGQGPKLLIQFQNNGVVDDSQLPKDRFSAERLKGVDSTLKIQPAKLEDSAVYLCASSLDPTSGSYEQYFGPGTRLTVT.

The DNA of the CDR3 is TGTGCCAGCAGCCTCGGGACAGGGGAGCTGTTTTTT. Residues: CASSLGTGELFF. This chain joins TRBV28 and TRBJ2-2; tentatively, D is TRBD1 (6 bases). V shed 6 bases and J shed 8 bases, with 10 bases lying between them. The germline gives CDR1 MDHEN, CDR2 SYDVKM. This CDR3 is built from 12 residues.

The genes are TRBV7-8 and TRBJ2-3; TRBD2 matches at 8 bases. J gave up 2 bases and V 1 base, and 5 bases lay outside the gene matches. The CDR3 spans 16 residues. From germline, CDR1 is SGHVS and CDR2 FQNEAQ. The CDR3 here is CASSLVLRGDTDTQYF. The CDR3 nucleotides are TGTGCCAGCAGCTTAGTGTTGCGGGGGGACACAGATACGCAGTATTTT.

This sequence joins TRBV2 and TRBJ1-2, with TRBD1 as a possible D gene (5 bases). Germline V CDR1 and CDR2: SNHLY, FYNNEI. This CDR3 contains 15 residues. Trimming took off 7 bases at V and 6 bases at J, with 21 bases between the two ends. CDR3 in amino acids: CASIMNGRVVNGYTF. CDR3 bases: TGTGCCAGCATAATGAATGGCAGGGTCGTGAATGGCTACACCTTC.

This clone has only a few counts. The rearrangement uses TRBV9 and TRBJ2-7; weak D call: TRBD2 (6 bases). This CDR3 contains 17 residues. CDR1 and CDR2 (germline): SGDLS, YYNGEE. Trimming took off 5 bases at V and 4 bases at J, with 25 bases between the two ends. The CDR3 nucleotides read TGTGCCAGCAGGGGGGACTCCAATCCGCAAAATCTATACGAGCAGTACTTC. Residues: CASRGDSNPQNLYEQYF.

The chain links TRBV19 to TRBJ1-4; 7 bases fit TRBD1. Germline V gives CDR1 LNHDA, CDR2 SQIVND (reference sequence). Trimming took 5 bases from V and 5 from J; bases not matched to a gene: 8. The CDR3 has 15 amino acids. The CDR3 reads CASSGPGQQNEKLFF. CDR3 nucleotides: TGTGCCAGTAGTGGGCCGGGACAGCAAAATGAAAAACTGTTTTTT.

The chain joins TRBV4-3 to TRBJ1-4; 9 nucleotides match TRBD1. Germline V CDR1 and CDR2: LGHNA, YSLEER. V was clipped by 0 bases and J by 6 bases; unmatched bases: 5. The length of the CDR3 is 16 residues. The CDR3 DNA reads TGCGCCAGCAGCCAAGATGGGGGGACAGGGTATGAAAAACTGTTTTTT. The encoded protein is CASSQDGGTGYEKLFF.

This sequence joins TRBV6-6 and TRBJ1-2; perhaps TRBD1 as D (5 bases). The CDR3 runs to 12 residues. The germline gives CDR1 MNHNY, CDR2 SVGAGI (reference sequence). V lost 7 bases and J 7 bases, leaving 13 bases between the germline ends. Here the CDR3 DNA reads TGTGCCAGCACCCCCCTGGGGGGTGGCTACACCTTC. Its translation is CASTPLGGGYTF.

The gene calls are TRBV28 and TRBJ2-3; D is uncertain. This CDR3 has 13 amino acids. Trimming took off 3 bases at V and 4 bases at J, with 8 bases between the two ends. The germline V gene encodes CDR1 MDHEN and CDR2 SYDVKM. CDR3 nucleotides: TGTGCCAGCAGTTTCCCTCCGGCAGATACGCAGTATTTT. Its protein product is CASSFPPADTQYF.

V and J are TRBV29-1 and TRBJ1-1, with D unresolved. The germline V gene has CDR1 SQVTM and CDR2 ANQGSEA. V gave up 0 bases and J gave up 6 bases, with 17 bases separating them. This CDR3 is 15 amino acids long. CDR3 DNA: TGCAGCGTTGAAGATCTGACTCCGGCGGGTGCTGAAGCTTTCTTT. It yields the protein CSVEDLTPAGAEAFF.

V is TRBV4-2 and J is TRBJ2-7; 8 nucleotides line up with TRBD2. J was trimmed by 3 bases and V by 0 bases; bases with no gene match: 16. The CDR3 extends over 19 amino acids. In germline, CDR1 is LGHNA, CDR2 YNFKEQ. CDR3 in amino acids: CASSQDRWDSGKLYYEQYF. As DNA, the CDR3 is TGTGCCAGCAGCCAAGATCGATGGGATAGCGGGAAATTATACTACGAGCAGTACTTC.

The J gene is TRBJ2-3, the V gene TRBV3-1 (or the pseudogene TRBV3-2), with 12 bases aligning to TRBD1. The CDR3 runs 16 residues. V was pared by 4 bases and J by 5 bases, with 7 bases of the junction left unmatched. Germline CDR1 is LGHDT and CDR2 is YNNKEL (reference sequence). The DNA for the CDR3 is TGTGCCAGCAGCCCACCAGGGGACAGGGGGCGAGATACGCAGTATTTT. This codes for CASSPPGDRGRDTQYF.

The genes are TRBV28 and TRBJ2-7, with TRBD1 matching over 7 bases. V trimming: 7 bases; J trimming: 0 bases; junction bases outside the gene matches: 9. The CDR3 extends over 15 amino acids. Germline V gene lookup returns CDR1 MDHEN and CDR2 SYDVKM. In nucleotides, the CDR3 is TGTGCCAGCAATACCGGGACAGAGATCTCCTACGAGCAGTACTTC. It translates to CASNTGTEISYEQYF.